Each of the 17 T cell receptor beta chains below was sequenced from the same sample in a study of T-cell memory formation after mild COVID-19. TCRdb recomputed calls from the 5' RACE reads with MiXCR, one row per CDR3 protein. The table shows roughly 610,000 distinct CDR3 sequences, with 15% to 20% occurring only once. What was sequenced was PBMCs or a T cell subset sorted from them (not recorded which). The source of these receptors is an adult woman who had mild COVID-19 (a few samples of this study predate the infection). Cell type and time point are not known.

The gene calls are TRBV7-3 and TRBJ1-2; 12 bases are shared with TRBD1. CDR1 is SGHTA and CDR2 is FQGTGA in the germline V gene. Trimming cost V 1 base and J 4 bases; bases outside gene matches: 7. This CDR3 comprises 17 residues. The CDR3 nucleotides are TGTGCCAGCAGCTTAAAAGCCGGGACAGGGGGCTCCTATGGCTACACCTTC. It yields the protein CASSLKAGTGGSYGYTF.

This clonotype was detected only a few times. The V and J genes are TRBV6-5 and TRBJ2-5; 9 bases map to TRBD1. This CDR3 has 15 amino acids. Germline assignment: CDR1 MNHEY and CDR2 SVGAGI. J lost 4 bases, V lost 4 bases, and 7 bases had no gene match. This CDR3 is CASSSGQGSGETQYF. The DNA of the CDR3 is TGTGCCAGCAGTTCCGGACAGGGGAGTGGAGAGACCCAGTACTTC.

The rearrangement uses TRBV7-9 and TRBJ1-2, with 11 bases fitting TRBD1. Trimming cost V 4 bases and J 4 bases; bases outside gene matches: 8. CDR1 is SEHNR and CDR2 is FQNEAQ in the germline V gene (reference sequence). The CDR3 is made up of 16 amino acids. CDR3 protein: CASSSGTGGVSYGYTF. CDR3 nucleotide sequence: TGTGCCAGCAGCTCCGGGACAGGGGGTGTGAGCTATGGCTACACCTTC.

This clonotype came up a few times. The V call is TRBV7-9, the J call TRBJ2-1; TRBD1 matches 7 bases. From germline, CDR1 is SEHNR and CDR2 FQNEAQ (reference sequence). The CDR3 is 15 amino acids. The V and J ends lost 1 base and 0 bases, in that order; junction bases with no gene match: 0. The CDR3 DNA follows: TGTGCCAGCAGCTTAGAGGGGGCCTCCTACAATGAGCAGTTCTTC. It is translated as CASSLEGASYNEQFF.

This clonotype was recorded a few times. This rearrangement joins TRBV6-5 to TRBJ2-7; no clear D. Germline loops: CDR1 MNHEY, CDR2 SVGAGI. Trimming removed 2 bases at V and 0 bases at J, with 8 bases between. This CDR3 has 14 amino acids. This CDR3 reads CASSYAMDSYEQYF. CDR3 DNA: TGTGCCAGCAGTTACGCAATGGACTCCTACGAGCAGTACTTC.

This clonotype is a singleton in its sample. This sequence joins TRBV29-1 and TRBJ1-1; TRBD1 is a possible D gene (5 bases). Trimming cost V 4 bases and J 1 base, with 13 bases left between them. The V gene's germline CDR1 is SQVTM and CDR2 ANQGSEA. The CDR3 extends over 14 amino acids. The CDR3: CSVAGGVGNTEAFF. CDR3 coding DNA: TGCAGCGTTGCTGGGGGGGTCGGGAACACTGAAGCTTTCTTT.

This clonotype has more than one count but fewer than ten. The chain uses TRBV5-5 and TRBJ2-3, with D possibly TRBD2 on 5 matching bases. The CDR3 runs to 17 residues. V lost 4 bases to trimming and J lost 6 bases, with 24 bases between them. CDR1 is SGHKS and CDR2 is YYEKEE in the germline V gene (reference sequence). CDR3 protein: CASSARPRGLSMDTQYF. The CDR3 nucleotides read TGTGCCAGCAGCGCCCGCCCTCGAGGGCTGAGTATGGATACGCAGTATTTT.

This chain links TRBV20-1 with TRBJ2-1, with D uncertain. V dropped 3 bases and J dropped 3 bases, with 12 bases sitting between them. Germline V gives CDR1 DFQATT, CDR2 SNEGSKA (reference sequence). CDR3 length: 14 amino acids. The CDR3, as DNA: TGCAGTGCTAGTCGCCAAAGTTTCTACAATGAGCAGTTCTTC. Protein: CSASRQSFYNEQFF.

This clonotype was seen only a few times. V gene TRBV29-1 combines with J gene TRBJ2-5, with TRBD2 matching 7 bases. V dropped 0 bases and J dropped 4; count of bases not matched to a gene: 11. Germline-derived CDR1 and CDR2 are SQVTM and ANQGSEA. The CDR3 loop spans 16 amino acids. The CDR3 DNA follows: TGCAGCGTTGAAGATTCGAGCCCCGCGGGGGTAGAGACCCAGTACTTC. Translation: CSVEDSSPAGVETQYF.

This clonotype has just a few counts. The V call is TRBV12-3 or TRBV12-4, the J call TRBJ1-2; D not resolved. The CDR3 has 12 amino acids. Trimming removed 3 bases from V and 8 bases from J, with 10 bases in between. The CDR3 sequence: CASSFSLSGYTF. CDR3 sequence (DNA): TGTGCCAGCAGTTTTAGCCTTTCGGGCTACACCTTC.

There are a few counts of this clonotype. CDR3 amino acids: CASSDSKGGSGYTF. In DNA form, the CDR3 reads TGTGCCAGCAGTGACTCAAAGGGAGGAAGTGGCTACACCTTC. This chain uses TRBV6-4 with TRBJ1-2; D is ambiguous. Germline-derived CDR1 and CDR2 are MRHNA and SNTAGT. V was pared by 0 bases and J by 7 bases, with 12 bases between. This CDR3 spans 14 amino acids.

A few counts support this clonotype. The V gene is TRBV4-3, the J gene TRBJ1-2; tentative D call: TRBD1 (6 bases). Trimming pared 4 bases from V and 5 bases from J, leaving 11 bases between. CDR3 length: 13 residues. CDR1 and CDR2 (germline): LGHNA, YSLEER. The CDR3 loop reads CASSPTGWYGYTF. DNA for the CDR3: TGCGCCAGCAGCCCAACAGGGTGGTATGGCTACACCTTC.

The rearrangement joins TRBV20-1 to TRBJ1-5; D uncertain. The CDR3 sequence is 13 residues long. Germline CDR1 reads DFQATT; CDR2 reads SNEGSKA (reference sequence). V gave up 0 bases and J gave up 7 bases, with 10 bases separating them. Written as DNA, the CDR3 is TGCAGTGCTAGAGATTCCCGTGGACAGCCCCAGCATTTT. Amino acid sequence: CSARDSRGQPQHF.

The chain combines TRBV5-1 with TRBJ1-1; D possibly corresponds to TRBD1 (6 bases). CDR1 SGHRS and CDR2 YFSETQ come from the germline V gene. CDR3 length equals 14 residues. V was pared by 1 base and J by 5 bases, with 12 bases between. CDR3 nucleotides: TGCGCCAGCAGCTTGAGGGCAGGGGAAACTGAAGCTTTCTTT. This codes for CASSLRAGETEAFF.

The CDR3 coding sequence is TGTGCCACCAGTGAGGGGACTGAAGCTTTCTTT. This gives the protein CATSEGTEAFF. This sequence joins TRBV24-1 and TRBJ1-1, with D unclear. The CDR3 consists of 11 residues. Germline V gives CDR1 KGHDR, CDR2 SFDVKD. Trimming removed 4 bases at V and 5 bases at J, with 4 bases between.

This clonotype was seen more than once but under ten times. V is TRBV7-9 and J is TRBJ2-7; 9 bases are shared with TRBD1. The CDR3 runs 14 residues. The J segment lost 5 bases and the V segment lost 6 bases, leaving 8 bases of the junction unmatched. CDR1 is SEHNR, CDR2 FQNEAQ, per germline (reference sequence). The DNA of the CDR3 is TGTGCCAGCAGTAGACAGGGGGAGGTACACGAGCAGTACTTC. It specifies CASSRQGEVHEQYF.

This clonotype was found a few times. The V call is TRBV24-1, the J call TRBJ2-1; no firm D call. Germline-derived CDR1 and CDR2 are KGHDR and SFDVKD. V lost 1 base and J 4 bases, leaving 4 bases between the germline ends. The CDR3 has 13 amino acids. For the CDR3, the DNA is TGTGCCACCAGTGATTTACCTTACAATGAGCAGTTCTTC. This gives the protein CATSDLPYNEQFF.